This T cell receptor beta chain was retrieved from a study of OX40 agonist ivuxolimab in advanced cancers. Study context: Partial responses were observed in three patients, of whom one had hepatocellular carcinoma and two had cutaneous melanoma.

Libraries were prepared by immunoSEQ multiplex PCR; TCRdb keeps only in-frame clonotypes and omits some of them. This repertoire shows approximately 58,000 clones, around 90% found once; its top ten account for around 3.2%. Comments on this clone: The antigen remains undetermined.

The germline CDR1 and CDR2 sequences are WSHSY and SAAADI. This CDR3 has 14 residues. J lost 4 bases, V lost 5 bases, and 7 bases had no gene match. Points from the study as a whole: Antigen specificity of clonally expanded peripheral T cells was not established.

The input for sequencing was CD4+ or CD8+ T cells sorted from blood, taken in a trial of the OX40 agonist ivuxolimab. This chain connects TRBV10-2 to TRBJ2-7, with 8 bases that match TRBD2. The sequence derives from an adult with an advanced solid tumor such as melanoma, head and neck, liver or kidney cancer. This chain's CDR3 is CASSKAGVKYEQYF. The CDR3 region has the DNA TGCGCCAGCAGTAAAGCGGGAGTTAAGTACGAGCAGTACTTC.